The next 15 T cell receptor beta chains were all read from a single sample in a study of T cells in Graves' hyperthyroidism and ophthalmopathy (dated by TCRdb to between 2017 and 2020). The library was prepared using multiplex PCR. Instrument used: Illumina HiSeq 2000. Amplification of TCR beta CDR3 regions was carried out from RNA transcripts. The first round of RT-PCR for the TCR CDR3 was performed with the HTBI primer set and the Qiagen OneStep RT-PCR kit. TCRdb passed the public sequencing reads through fastp at Q25 and MiXCR, retaining productive beta sequences. Each CDR3 protein gets just one entry, which takes the most common genes and DNA from the rows behind it. The sample profile shows hundreds of thousands of distinct CDR3 sequences; more than 20% of them were found once. The top ten clones comprise 30% to 40% of the sample. Sample: blood. The receptors originated from a man aged 25 to 40 with Graves' ophthalmopathy.

This clonotype was seen a handful of times. This sequence joins TRBV30 and TRBJ2-1; D is ambiguous. The CDR3 sequence is 12 residues long. Between the trimmed V and J ends, which lost 4 bases and 5 bases, there was a span of 9 bases. Looked up from germline, CDR1 is GTSNPN and CDR2 is SVGIG (reference sequence). The CDR3 region has the DNA TGTGCCTGGACCTCAATAAACAATGAGCAGTTCTTC. Its protein is CAWTSINNEQFF.

This chain links TRBV2 with TRBJ2-1, with 7 bases fitting TRBD2. J was trimmed by 5 bases and V by 5 bases; bases with no gene match: 6. The CDR3 is 14 residues long. Germline assignment: CDR1 SNHLY and CDR2 FYNNEI. This CDR3 reads CASSWLAENNEQFF. CDR3 coding DNA: TGTGCCAGCAGTTGGCTAGCGGAAAACAATGAGCAGTTCTTC.

This chain uses TRBV6-6 with TRBJ2-6; either TRBD1 or TRBD2 may supply D (5 bases each). This CDR3 has 15 residues. The V end was cut by 10 bases, the J end by 4 bases, with 17 bases between. Looked up from germline, CDR1 is MNHNY and CDR2 is SVGAGI (reference sequence). In DNA form, the CDR3 reads TGTGCCACCAGGGAGAGGGTCGCAGGGGCCAACGTCCTGACTTTC. Translated: CATRERVAGANVLTF.

This clonotype was detected only a few times. The chain links TRBV6-5 to TRBJ1-5; no clear D gene. CDR1 is MNHEY and CDR2 is SVGAGI in the germline V gene. The V gene lost 0 bases and the J gene lost 2 bases, with 5 bases spanning the gap. The CDR3 contains 14 residues. CDR3 in DNA: TGTGCCAGCAGTTACTCGCCCGGCAATCAGCCCCAGCATTTT. Translating gives CASSYSPGNQPQHF.

This chain uses TRBV9 with TRBJ2-1; 12 positions agree with TRBD2. Germline assignment: CDR1 SGDLS and CDR2 YYNGEE. The CDR3 runs 17 residues. J was trimmed by 7 bases and V by 3 bases; bases with no gene match: 11. The DNA of the CDR3 is TGTGCCAGCAGCGCGCGGGCTAGCGGGAGGGCGCTAAATGAGCAGTTCTTC. This gives the protein CASSARASGRALNEQFF.

This clonotype was observed many times. The chain uses TRBV7-9 and TRBJ2-7, with unresolved D. Germline loops: CDR1 SEHNR, CDR2 FQNEAQ (reference sequence). V lost 3 bases, J lost 6 bases, and 6 bases lay in between. The CDR3 covers 11 residues. Here the CDR3 reads CASSLNVEQYF. CDR3 nucleotide sequence: TGTGCCAGCAGCTTGAACGTCGAGCAGTACTTC.

The CDR3 reads CASNTGNYGYTF. DNA for the CDR3: TGTGCCAGCAATACAGGGAACTATGGCTACACCTTC. The chain joins TRBV28 to TRBJ1-2; D possibly corresponds to TRBD1 (6 bases). Between the trimmed V and J ends, which lost 7 bases and 2 bases, there was a span of 8 bases. The CDR3 is 12 amino acids. Germline-derived CDR1 and CDR2 are MDHEN and SYDVKM.

This clonotype was seen more than once but under ten times. This sequence joins TRBV10-3 and TRBJ2-1, with 8 bases aligning to TRBD2. With 0 bases clipped from V and 2 bases from J, the junction kept 6 bases outside the gene matches. Germline assignment: CDR1 ENHRY and CDR2 SYGVKD. The length of the CDR3 is 17 residues. In DNA form, the CDR3 reads TGTGCCATCAGTGAGTCGAAGCGGGGGCTAGCCTACAATGAGCAGTTCTTC. It encodes CAISESKRGLAYNEQFF.

This clonotype was seen many times. This CDR3 reads CASSEPGDTGELFF. In DNA form, the CDR3 reads TGTGCCAGCAGTGAGCCGGGGGACACCGGGGAGCTGTTTTTT. The chain recombines TRBV6-1 with TRBJ2-2, with D perhaps matching TRBD2 (6 bases). V was pared by 3 bases and J by 3 bases, with 8 bases between. The germline V gene has CDR1 MNHNS and CDR2 SASEGT. The CDR3 totals 14 residues.

The chain recombines TRBV6-1 with TRBJ2-7; 9 bases map to TRBD1. This CDR3 region has 15 residues. Germline V gives CDR1 MNHNS, CDR2 SASEGT. V trimming: 5 bases; J trimming: 3 bases; junction bases outside the gene matches: 8. The CDR3 bases are TGTGCCAGCAGTAAATTGCGGGACAGGGTCTACGAGCAGTACTTC. It specifies CASSKLRDRVYEQYF.

This clonotype was seen repeatedly, ten times or more. This chain joins TRBV5-1 and TRBJ2-7, with TRBD2 identical over 9 bases. The length of the CDR3 is 15 residues. V shed 5 bases and J 5 bases; nucleotides not matched to a gene: 11. The germline gives CDR1 SGHRS, CDR2 YFSETQ. The CDR3 region is CASRNSGSVGDEQYF. For the CDR3, the DNA is TGCGCCAGCAGAAATAGCGGGAGTGTCGGCGACGAGCAGTACTTC.

V gene TRBV10-2 combines with J gene TRBJ2-4; 15 nucleotides match TRBD2. With V trimmed by 0 bases and J by 7 bases, 7 bases remained unmatched. CDR1 is WSHSY and CDR2 is SAAADI in the germline V gene. This CDR3 is built from 18 residues. DNA for the CDR3: TGCGCCAGCAGTGAGTCGGGACTAGCGGGAGGTCCTAGGAACATTCAGTACTTC. This sequence encodes CASSESGLAGGPRNIQYF.

The V gene is TRBV6-9, the J gene TRBJ2-3; the D gene is possibly TRBD1 (5 bases). CDR1 and CDR2 from the germline V gene are MNHGY and SVAAGI. Trimming took 4 bases from V and 1 from J, leaving 15 bases between them. The CDR3 length is 16 residues. Here the CDR3 reads CASSSARRVGTDTQYF. In DNA form, the CDR3 reads TGTGCCAGCAGTTCTGCCCGCAGGGTGGGCACAGATACGCAGTATTTT.

This clonotype showed up just a few times. V is TRBV5-4 and J is TRBJ1-1; D uncertain. This CDR3 contains 15 residues. Deletions cut 5 bases from V and 5 bases from J, with 19 bases between. Germline CDR1 reads SGHNT; CDR2 reads YYREEE (reference sequence). The CDR3 sequence is CASRIGRGGGTEAFF. CDR3 coding DNA: TGTGCCAGCAGAATCGGACGGGGTGGAGGGACTGAAGCTTTCTTT. The variable domain in full, with the rest retrieved from reference TRBV5-4 and TRBJ1-1, is ETGVTQSPTHLIKTRGQQVTLRCSSQSGHNTVSWYQQALGQGPQFIFQYYREEENGRGNFPPRFSGLQFPNYSSELNVNALELDDSALYLCASRIGRGGGTEAFFGQGTRLTVV.

This clonotype has a count of ten or more. In DNA, the CDR3 is TGTGCCAGCAGTTCCTCGAAAGGCGGGGAGCTGTTTTTT. Residues: CASSSSKGGELFF. The genes are TRBV12-3 or TRBV12-4 and TRBJ2-2; D is unclear. The length of the CDR3 is 13 residues. The ends were cut back, 4 bases at V and 7 bases at J, with 10 bases in the middle.